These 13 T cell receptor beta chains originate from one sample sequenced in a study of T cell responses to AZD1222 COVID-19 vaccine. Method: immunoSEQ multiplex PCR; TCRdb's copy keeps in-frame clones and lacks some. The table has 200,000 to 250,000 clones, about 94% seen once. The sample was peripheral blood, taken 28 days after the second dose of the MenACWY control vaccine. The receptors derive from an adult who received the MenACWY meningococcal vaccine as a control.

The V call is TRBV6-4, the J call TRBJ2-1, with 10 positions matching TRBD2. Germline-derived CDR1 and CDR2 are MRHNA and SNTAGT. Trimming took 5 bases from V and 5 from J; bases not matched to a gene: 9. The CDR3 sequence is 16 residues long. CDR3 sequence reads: CASSKNGLADNNEQFF. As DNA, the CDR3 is TGTGCCAGCAGTAAAAACGGACTAGCGGACAACAATGAGCAGTTCTTC.

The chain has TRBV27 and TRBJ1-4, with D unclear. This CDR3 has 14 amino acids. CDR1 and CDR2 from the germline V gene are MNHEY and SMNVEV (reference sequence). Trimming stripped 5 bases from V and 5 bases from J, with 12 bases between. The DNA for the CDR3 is TGTGCCAGCAGTGCGGACCAGGAAAATGAAAAACTGTTTTTT. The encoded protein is CASSADQENEKLFF.

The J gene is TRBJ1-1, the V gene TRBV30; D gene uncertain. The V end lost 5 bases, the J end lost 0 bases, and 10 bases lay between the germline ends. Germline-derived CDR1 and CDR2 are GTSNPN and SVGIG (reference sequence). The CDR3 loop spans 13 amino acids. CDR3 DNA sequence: TGTGCCTGGCAGACCGGGATGAACACTGAAGCTTTCTTT. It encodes CAWQTGMNTEAFF.

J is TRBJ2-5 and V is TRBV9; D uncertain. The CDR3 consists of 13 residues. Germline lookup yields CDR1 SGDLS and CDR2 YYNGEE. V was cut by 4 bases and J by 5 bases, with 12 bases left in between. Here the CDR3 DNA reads TGTGCCAGCAGCACCATCCATCTGGAGACCCAGTACTTC. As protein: CASSTIHLETQYF.

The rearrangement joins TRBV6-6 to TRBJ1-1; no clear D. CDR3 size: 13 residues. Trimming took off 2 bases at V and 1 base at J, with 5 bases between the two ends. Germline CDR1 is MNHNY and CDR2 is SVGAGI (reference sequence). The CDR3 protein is CASSYGRNTEAFF. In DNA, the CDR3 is TGTGCCAGCAGTTACGGTAGGAACACTGAAGCTTTCTTT.

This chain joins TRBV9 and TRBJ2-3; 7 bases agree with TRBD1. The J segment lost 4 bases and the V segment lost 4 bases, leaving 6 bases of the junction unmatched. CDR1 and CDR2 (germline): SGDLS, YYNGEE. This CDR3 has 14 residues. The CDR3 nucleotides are TGTGCCAGCAGCTCCACCGGGACAGCAGATACGCAGTATTTT. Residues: CASSSTGTADTQYF.

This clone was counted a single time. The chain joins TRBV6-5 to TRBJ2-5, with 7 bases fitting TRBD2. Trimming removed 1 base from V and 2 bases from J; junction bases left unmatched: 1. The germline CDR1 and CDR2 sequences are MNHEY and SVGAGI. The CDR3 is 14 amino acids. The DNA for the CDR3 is TGTGCCAGCAGTTACTTGCGGGGGCAAGAGACCCAGTACTTC. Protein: CASSYLRGQETQYF.

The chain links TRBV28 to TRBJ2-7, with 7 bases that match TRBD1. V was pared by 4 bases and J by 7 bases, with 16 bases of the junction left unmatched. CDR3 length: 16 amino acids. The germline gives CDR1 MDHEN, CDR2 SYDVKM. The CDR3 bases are TGTGCCAGCAGTTACAACCTCGGGACAGCGATGGGGGAGCAGTACTTC. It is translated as CASSYNLGTAMGEQYF.

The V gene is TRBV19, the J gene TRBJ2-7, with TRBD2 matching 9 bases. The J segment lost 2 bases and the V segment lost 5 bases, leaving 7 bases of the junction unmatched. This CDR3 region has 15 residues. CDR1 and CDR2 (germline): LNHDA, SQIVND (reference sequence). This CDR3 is CASSGPSGAPYEQYF. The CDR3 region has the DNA TGTGCCAGTAGTGGACCTAGCGGGGCACCCTACGAGCAGTACTTC.

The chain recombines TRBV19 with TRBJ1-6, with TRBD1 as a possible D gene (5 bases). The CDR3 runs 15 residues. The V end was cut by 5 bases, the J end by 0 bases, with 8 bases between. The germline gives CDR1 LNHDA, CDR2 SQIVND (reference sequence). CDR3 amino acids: CASSEDNSYNSPLHF. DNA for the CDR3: TGTGCCAGTAGTGAGGACAACTCCTATAATTCACCCCTCCACTTT.

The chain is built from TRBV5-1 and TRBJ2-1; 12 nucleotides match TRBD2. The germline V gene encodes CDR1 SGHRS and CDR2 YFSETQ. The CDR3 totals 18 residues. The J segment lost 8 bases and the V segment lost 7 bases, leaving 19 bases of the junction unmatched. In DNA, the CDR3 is TGCGCCAGCCTCGGAGACCCCTTCGGGACTAGCGGGTCCCATGAGCAGTTCTTC. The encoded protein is CASLGDPFGTSGSHEQFF. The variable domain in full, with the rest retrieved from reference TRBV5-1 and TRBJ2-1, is KAGVTQTPRYLIKTRGQQVTLSCSPISGHRSVSWYQQTPGQGLQFLFEYFSETQRNKGNFPGRFSGRQFSNSRSEMNVSTLELGDSALYLCASLGDPFGTSGSHEQFFGPGTRLTVL.

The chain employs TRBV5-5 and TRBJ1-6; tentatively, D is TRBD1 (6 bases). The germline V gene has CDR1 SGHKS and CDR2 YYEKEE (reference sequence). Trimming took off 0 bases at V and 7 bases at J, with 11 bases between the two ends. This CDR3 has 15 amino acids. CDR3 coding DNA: TGTGCCAGCAGCTTGGAAATAGACAGGAATTCACCCCTCCACTTT. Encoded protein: CASSLEIDRNSPLHF.

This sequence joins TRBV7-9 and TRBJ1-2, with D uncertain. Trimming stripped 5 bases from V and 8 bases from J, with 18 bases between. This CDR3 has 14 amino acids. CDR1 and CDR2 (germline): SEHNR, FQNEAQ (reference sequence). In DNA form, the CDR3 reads TGTGCCAGCAGCCACGCGGCAGGTGGGGAAGGCTACACCTTC. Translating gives CASSHAAGGEGYTF.